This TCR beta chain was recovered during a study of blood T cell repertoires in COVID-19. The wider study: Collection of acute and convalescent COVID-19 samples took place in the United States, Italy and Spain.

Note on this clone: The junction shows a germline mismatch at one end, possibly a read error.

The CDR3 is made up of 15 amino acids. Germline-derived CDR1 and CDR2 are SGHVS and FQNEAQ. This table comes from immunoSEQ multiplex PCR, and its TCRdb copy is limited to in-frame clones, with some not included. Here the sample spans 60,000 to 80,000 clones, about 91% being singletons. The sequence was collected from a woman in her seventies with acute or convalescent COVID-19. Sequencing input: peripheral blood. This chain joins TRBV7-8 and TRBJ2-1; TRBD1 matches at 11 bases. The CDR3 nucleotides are TGTGCCAGCAGCCCCGGACAGGGGGCTAAGGGAAGGGTGGTCTTC. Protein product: CASSPGQGAKGRVVF.